What follows are 29 T cell receptor beta chains derived from one specimen sequenced in a study of T-cell reconstitution after alpha-beta-depleted transplantation in children. Unique molecular identifiers were used to barcode this TCRbeta library. TCRdb re-analysed the PCR reads in MiXCR, keeping a single row per CDR3 protein. This table has 300,000 to 350,000 distinct CDR3 sequences, around 25% appearing once. The sequenced sample was PBMCs, mostly from graft donor cells, obtained 180 days after TCRalphabeta/CD19-depleted stem cell transplant. These receptors were obtained from a male patient between 10 and 17 years old who had a stem cell transplant for acute lymphoblastic leukemia, so the T cells may come from the graft donor.

This clonotype was observed a few times. This chain connects TRBV6-5 to TRBJ2-5; TRBD2 agrees at 8 bases. CDR1 and CDR2 from the germline V gene are MNHEY and SVGAGI. Trimming took 2 bases from V and 4 from J; bases not matched to a gene: 9. This CDR3 has 16 amino acids. DNA for the CDR3: TGTGCCAGCAGTTACGGGGCGGGAGGATTTCGAGAGACCCAGTACTTC. This encodes CASSYGAGGFRETQYF.

The chain recombines TRBV11-2 with TRBJ2-3; D perhaps matches TRBD1 (6 bases). CDR1 SGHAT and CDR2 FQNNGV come from the germline V gene. CDR3 length equals 17 residues. Trimming took off 8 bases at V and 8 bases at J, with 29 bases between the two ends. CDR3 region: CASCLGVRTASRGTQYF. CDR3 nucleotide sequence: TGTGCCAGCTGCCTCGGAGTTAGGACCGCCTCCAGGGGTACGCAGTATTTT. The whole variable domain, remainder taken from reference TRBV11-2 and TRBJ2-3, is EAGVAQSPRYKIIEKRQSVAFWCNPISGHATLYWYQQILGQGPKLLIQFQNNGVVDDSQLPKDRFSAERLKGVDSTLKIQPAKLEDSAVYLCASCLGVRTASRGTQYFGPGTRLTVL.

The table lists this clonotype with a few counts. This sequence joins TRBV5-6 and TRBJ2-5; TRBD1 agrees at 7 bases. The CDR3 length is 13 residues. Trimming cost V 2 bases and J 4 bases; bases outside gene matches: 2. The germline gives CDR1 SGHDT, CDR2 YYEEEE. The CDR3 sequence is CASSFRGRETQYF. The CDR3 DNA reads as TGTGCCAGCAGCTTCAGGGGGAGAGAGACCCAGTACTTC.

The chain uses TRBV6-5 and TRBJ1-2; D gene uncertain. Looked up from germline, CDR1 is MNHEY and CDR2 is SVGAGI. The length of the CDR3 is 13 residues. V shed 2 bases and J shed 5 bases, with 9 bases lying between them. The CDR3 is CASSYRVEYGYTF. In DNA, the CDR3 is TGTGCCAGCAGTTACAGGGTAGAGTATGGCTACACCTTC.

This sequence joins TRBV20-1 and TRBJ1-4; no clear D. V dropped 6 bases and J dropped 8 bases, with 22 bases sitting between them. This CDR3 is built from 15 residues. Germline-derived CDR1 and CDR2 are DFQATT and SNEGSKA (reference sequence). CDR3 sequence: CSAPHRLSVAEKLFF. The DNA for the CDR3 is TGCAGTGCCCCTCACAGACTCTCCGTCGCCGAAAAACTGTTTTTT.

This clonotype was detected only a few times. The chain combines TRBV12-5 with TRBJ2-1; D not certain. V was clipped by 2 bases and J by 8 bases, with 16 bases between them. Germline values: CDR1 LGHNT, CDR2 FRNRAP. The CDR3 is made up of 15 amino acids. Here the CDR3 reads CASGLRRLVADEQFF. The CDR3 DNA reads TGTGCTAGTGGTTTGAGGCGCCTAGTGGCAGATGAGCAGTTCTTC.

The CDR3 loop is CSARWDRETQYF. CDR3 coding DNA: TGCAGTGCTAGATGGGACAGAGAGACCCAGTACTTC. The chain recombines TRBV20-1 with TRBJ2-5; 7 nucleotides align to TRBD1. Germline CDR1 is DFQATT and CDR2 is SNEGSKA (reference sequence). V shed 2 bases and J 4 bases; nucleotides not matched to a gene: 1. The CDR3 has 12 residues.

The V call is TRBV5-1, the J call TRBJ2-7; 9 bases fit TRBD1. V was pared by 4 bases and J by 5 bases, with 13 bases of the junction left unmatched. CDR3 length equals 16 residues. In germline, CDR1 is SGHRS, CDR2 YFSETQ. In DNA, the CDR3 is TGCGCCAGCAGCAGGCTCCCGGGACAGGGCTTACACGAGCAGTACTTC. It is translated as CASSRLPGQGLHEQYF. The full variable domain, completed using reference TRBV5-1 and TRBJ2-7, is KAGVTQTPRYLIKTRGQQVTLSCSPISGHRSVSWYQQTPGQGLQFLFEYFSETQRNKGNFPGRFSGRQFSNSRSEMNVSTLELGDSALYLCASSRLPGQGLHEQYFGPGTRLTVT.

The chain couples TRBV18 to TRBJ2-1; no clear D. Trimming stripped 0 bases from V and 0 bases from J, with 9 bases between. Germline CDR1 is KGHSH and CDR2 is LQKENI. CDR3 length: 16 residues. The CDR3 bases are TGTGCCAGCTCACCACCCCCACACTTCTCCTACAATGAGCAGTTCTTC. It codes for CASSPPPHFSYNEQFF.

This clonotype has only a few counts. The J gene is TRBJ1-1, the V gene TRBV10-3; TRBD1 agrees at 7 bases. The CDR3 length is 13 residues. The trim removed 6 bases at V and 1 base at J, leaving 2 bases unmatched. Per the germline V gene, CDR1 is ENHRY and CDR2 is SYGVKD. The chain's CDR3 is CAISGTANTEAFF. For the CDR3, the DNA is TGTGCCATCAGCGGGACAGCGAACACTGAAGCTTTCTTT.

The sample holds a few counts of this clonotype. The rearrangement links TRBV20-1 to TRBJ2-7; 13 nucleotides align to TRBD2. The CDR3 totals 15 residues. The V and J ends lost 0 bases and 9 bases, in that order; junction bases with no gene match: 8. Germline V lookup: CDR1 DFQATT, CDR2 SNEGSKA (reference sequence). The DNA of the CDR3 is TGCAGTGCTAGAGACCGGACTAGCGGGAGAATGGTGCAGTACTTC. This translates into CSARDRTSGRMVQYF.

The rearrangement joins TRBV3-1 to TRBJ2-3, with TRBD2 matching 11 bases. The V and J ends lost 1 base and 0 bases, in that order; junction bases with no gene match: 15. The CDR3 covers 21 residues. Germline V gene sequence: CDR1 LGHDT, CDR2 YNNKEL (reference sequence). The CDR3 protein is CASSQASGLAGGYASTDTQYF. CDR3 nucleotides: TGTGCCAGCAGCCAAGCCTCAGGGCTAGCGGGAGGATACGCCAGCACAGATACGCAGTATTTT.

The V and J genes are TRBV15 and TRBJ2-3; D is unclear. Trimming took 5 bases from V and 6 from J, leaving 9 bases between them. This CDR3 comprises 12 residues. Germline assignment: CDR1 LNHNV and CDR2 YYDKDF (reference sequence). The chain's CDR3 is CATSAKGDTQYF. CDR3 in DNA: TGTGCCACCAGCGCGAAAGGGGATACGCAGTATTTT.

This clonotype was detected a few times. V is TRBV7-3 and J is TRBJ2-1, with D perhaps TRBD1 (5 bases). Trimming removed 3 bases from V and 8 bases from J, with 11 bases in between. Germline CDR1 and CDR2: SGHTA and FQGTGA. The CDR3 contains 13 residues. CDR3 nucleotides: TGTGCCAGCAGCTTGGGGCAGGGCGATGAGCAGTTCTTC. Residues: CASSLGQGDEQFF.

This chain connects TRBV4-1 to TRBJ2-2; 9 nucleotides align to TRBD2. This CDR3 has 17 residues. Germline V CDR1 and CDR2: MGHRA, YSYEKL. With V trimmed by 0 bases and J by 7 bases, 9 bases remained unmatched. CDR3 coding DNA: TGCGCCAGCAGCCAAGAGTCCGTGGCGGGAGGGGGCGGGGAGCTGTTTTTT. Encoded protein: CASSQESVAGGGGELFF.

The chain joins TRBV4-1 to TRBJ2-1, with TRBD2 matching 7 bases. Looked up from germline, CDR1 is MGHRA and CDR2 is YSYEKL. V dropped 4 bases and J dropped 8; count of bases not matched to a gene: 8. The CDR3 has 14 residues. CDR3 residues: CASSPWDLADEQFF. For the CDR3, the DNA is TGCGCCAGCAGCCCCTGGGATCTAGCGGATGAGCAGTTCTTC.

This clonotype was observed a few times. This chain joins TRBV14 and TRBJ2-2; D unclear. The germline V gene encodes CDR1 SGHDN and CDR2 FVKESK. V gave up 1 base and J gave up 7 bases, with 13 bases separating them. The CDR3 runs 15 residues. The DNA for the CDR3 is TGTGCCAGCAGCCAAGCATTCGTGAAGGACGGGGAGCTGTTTTTT. Its protein is CASSQAFVKDGELFF.

This chain joins TRBV20-1 and TRBJ1-3; 8 bases agree with TRBD1. The CDR3 is 15 residues long. The ends lost 5 bases at V and 0 bases at J; junction bases unmatched: 6. Germline values: CDR1 DFQATT, CDR2 SNEGSKA (reference sequence). Here the CDR3 DNA reads TGCAGTGCTGCCCGGACAGGGTCCTCTGGAAACACCATATATTTT. Translated: CSAARTGSSGNTIYF.

The V call is TRBV6-1, the J call TRBJ2-7, with D possibly being TRBD1 (6 bases). Per germline, CDR1 MNHNS and CDR2 SASEGT. Between the trimmed V and J ends, which lost 7 bases and 3 bases, there was a span of 22 bases. The CDR3 totals 16 residues. CDR3 in DNA: TGTGCCAGCATACGCTCATCCGGGACACTTAACTACGAGCAGTACTTC. Translated: CASIRSSGTLNYEQYF.

The chain employs TRBV3-1 and TRBJ2-1; D is ambiguous. This CDR3 has 17 residues. Germline-derived CDR1 and CDR2 are LGHDT and YNNKEL (reference sequence). The germline V and J ends were trimmed by 0 bases and 7 bases, with 19 bases remaining between them. CDR3: CASSQESGSLPQNEQFF. The CDR3, as DNA: TGTGCCAGCAGCCAAGAAAGTGGCTCCCTCCCCCAGAATGAGCAGTTCTTC.

This rearrangement joins TRBV7-2 to TRBJ2-5, with D unresolved. CDR1 is SGHTA and CDR2 is FQGNSA in the germline V gene. The CDR3 is 13 residues long. With 4 bases removed from V and 3 bases from J, the gap between germline ends came to 9 bases. The CDR3 spells CASSWDGEETQYF. In DNA, the CDR3 is TGTGCCAGCAGCTGGGATGGGGAAGAGACCCAGTACTTC. Supplemented by reference TRBV7-2 and TRBJ2-5, the full variable domain reads GAGVSQSPSNKVTEKGKDVELRCDPISGHTALYWYRQSLGQGLEFLIYFQGNSAPDKSGLPSDRFSAERTGGSVSTLTIQRTQQEDSAVYLCASSWDGEETQYFGPGTRLLVL.

This clonotype occurred a few times. This CDR3 is CASSFSPSGTDTQYF. DNA of the CDR3: TGTGCCAGCAGCTTTTCCCCGAGTGGCACAGATACGCAGTATTTT. The chain carries TRBV5-5 and TRBJ2-3; D is ambiguous. Germline CDR1 SGHKS, CDR2 YYEKEE (reference sequence). The V and J ends lost 2 bases and 1 base respectively, with 11 bases between them. This CDR3 region has 15 residues.

The chain has TRBV7-2 and TRBJ2-7, with D maybe TRBD1 (6 bases). In germline, CDR1 is SGHTA, CDR2 FQGNSA. This CDR3 is built from 15 residues. V was clipped by 5 bases and J by 2 bases, with 16 bases between them. This CDR3 reads CASSQGPFLTYEQYF. In DNA, the CDR3 is TGTGCCAGCAGCCAGGGGCCTTTTCTCACCTACGAGCAGTACTTC.

This chain uses TRBV10-1 with TRBJ2-5, with unresolved D. Trimming shortened V by 0 bases and J by 5 bases, and 4 bases separated the two germline ends. The V gene's germline CDR1 is WNHNN and CDR2 SYGVQD (reference sequence). This CDR3 is 12 amino acids long. CDR3 loop: CASSESVETQYF. CDR3 bases: TGCGCCAGCAGTGAGTCGGTGGAGACCCAGTACTTC.

This clonotype has only a few counts. The DNA for the CDR3 is TGCAGTGCTAGTCCCCCTCGGGGATTACAGGGCAATGAGCAGTTCTTC. This sequence encodes CSASPPRGLQGNEQFF. The chain recombines TRBV20-1 with TRBJ2-1; D is perhaps TRBD1 (6 bases). There are 16 residues in the CDR3. Trimming left V 3 bases short and J 6 bases short, with 21 bases between. Germline assignment: CDR1 DFQATT and CDR2 SNEGSKA (reference sequence).

CDR3: CASSPEGGSGPDTDTQYF. For the CDR3, the DNA is TGTGCCAGCAGCCCCGAGGGCGGGAGCGGACCAGACACAGATACGCAGTATTTT. V is TRBV6-2 or TRBV6-3 and J is TRBJ2-3; 7 nucleotides agree with TRBD2. Germline V gives CDR1 MNHEY, CDR2 SVGEGT. The CDR3 is 18 amino acids. J lost 2 bases, V lost 6 bases, and 17 bases had no gene match.

The rearrangement links TRBV11-2 to TRBJ2-2; possible D gene TRBD1, 6 bases. CDR3 size: 20 residues. Trimming left V 3 bases short and J 2 bases short, with 25 bases between. Germline CDR1 SGHAT, CDR2 FQNNGV. In DNA, the CDR3 is TGTGCCAGCAGCTTCCAAAGTGGGCAGGGGTATAGCCTTAACACCGGGGAGCTGTTTTTT. Its translation is CASSFQSGQGYSLNTGELFF.

This clonotype was detected only a few times. The chain combines TRBV18 with TRBJ2-7; 7 bases fit TRBD2. The CDR3 is made up of 14 amino acids. V shed 2 bases and J 4 bases; nucleotides not matched to a gene: 5. Per germline, CDR1 KGHSH and CDR2 LQKENI. The CDR3 protein is CASSPFSGFYEQYF. CDR3 nucleotides: TGTGCCAGCTCACCATTTAGCGGGTTTTACGAGCAGTACTTC. Full variable domain (missing parts from reference TRBV18 and TRBJ2-7): NAGVMQNPRHLVRRRGQEARLRCSPMKGHSHVYWYRQLPEEGLKFMVYLQKENIIDESGMPKERFSAEFPKEGPSILRIQQVVRGDSAAYFCASSPFSGFYEQYFGPGTRLTVT.

This clonotype was counted ten times or more. The rearrangement uses TRBV27 and TRBJ2-1; D uncertain. Trimming shortened V by 1 base and J by 4 bases, and 8 bases separated the two germline ends. CDR3 length: 14 residues. The germline V gene encodes CDR1 MNHEY and CDR2 SMNVEV (reference sequence). CDR3 loop: CASSLLREYNEQFF. In nucleotides, the CDR3 is TGTGCCAGCAGTTTATTGCGAGAGTACAATGAGCAGTTCTTC.